This T cell receptor beta chain came from a study of blood T cells in healthy people across ages. Findings of the study overall: For the donors, CMV status was unknown and possibly confounded expanded clonotype changes.

With 1 base clipped from V and 6 bases from J, the junction kept 7 bases outside the gene matches. The V gene's germline CDR1 is SEHNR and CDR2 FQNEAQ (reference sequence). The CDR3 has 15 residues. This clonotype was seen ten or more times. The antigen is unknown. Next came a second PCR, run for about 6 to 11 cycles, which used a sample-barcoded 5' primer along with a J-beta primer mix. TCRdb passed the 5' RACE reads through MiXCR, listing each CDR3 protein once. The sample yields around 650,000 distinct CDR3 sequences, about 30% seen once. Donors each provided about 10 milliliters of peripheral blood. Extracted total RNA amounted to at least 6 micrograms for each sample.

This TCR came from a woman older than 75 in good health. The chain uses TRBV7-9 and TRBJ2-7, with 9 bases lining up with TRBD1. The specimen was blood. The CDR3 reads CASSLEVGTGIEQYF. The CDR3 coding sequence is TGTGCCAGCAGCTTAGAGGTCGGGACAGGGATCGAGCAGTACTTC.